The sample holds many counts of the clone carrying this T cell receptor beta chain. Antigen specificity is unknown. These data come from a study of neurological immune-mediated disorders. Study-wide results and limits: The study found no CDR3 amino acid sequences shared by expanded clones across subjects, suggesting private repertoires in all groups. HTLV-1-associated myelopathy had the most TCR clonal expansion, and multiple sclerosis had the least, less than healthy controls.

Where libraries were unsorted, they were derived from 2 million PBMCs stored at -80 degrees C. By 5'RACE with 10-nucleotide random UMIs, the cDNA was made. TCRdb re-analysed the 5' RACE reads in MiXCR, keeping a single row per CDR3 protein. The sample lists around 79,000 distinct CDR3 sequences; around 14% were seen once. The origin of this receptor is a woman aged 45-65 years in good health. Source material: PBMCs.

CDR3 residues: CASDGTEFDSKGYTF. CDR3 sequence (DNA): TGTGCCAGCGACGGGACCGAGTTCGATTCGAAAGGCTACACCTTC. The rearrangement links TRBV28 to TRBJ1-2; a possible D gene is TRBD1 (5 bases). The V and J ends lost 8 bases and 8 bases respectively, with 24 bases between them. The CDR3 sequence is 15 residues long. Germline CDR1 and CDR2: MDHEN and SYDVKM.